A single sample gave rise to the 3 T cell receptor beta chains below, sequenced in a study of cytomegalovirus exposure and HLA in healthy donors. The study ran its PCR with 60 Vbeta and 13 Jbeta primers. The table came from immunoSEQ multiplex PCR; TCRdb's copy has only in-frame clones and leaves some out. The repertoire consists of approximately 100,000 clones, with under 90% occurring once and the leading ten covering under 2.5%. Input material: PBMCs. These receptors were collected from a woman under 40 in good health and CMV-seronegative.

This chain connects TRBV7-8 to TRBJ2-2; D not resolved. CDR3 length equals 12 residues. Germline V gene data show CDR1 as SGHVS and CDR2 as FQNEAQ. The V gene lost 5 bases and the J gene lost 3 bases, with 4 bases spanning the gap. The CDR3 spells CASSPDTGELFF. The CDR3 nucleotides are TGTGCCAGCAGCCCTGACACCGGGGAGCTGTTTTTT. Combining the CDR3 with reference TRBV7-8 and TRBJ2-2 gives the whole variable domain GAGVSQSPRYKVAKRGQDVALRCDPISGHVSLFWYQQALGQGPEFLTYFQNEAQLDKSGLPSDRFFAERPEGSVSTLKIQRTQQEDSAVYLCASSPDTGELFFGEGSRLTVL.

This clone has a handful of counts. The chain combines TRBV7-2 with TRBJ1-5; tentatively, D is TRBD1 (6 bases). Germline V gene data show CDR1 as SGHTA and CDR2 as FQGNSA. The ends were cut back, 5 bases at V and 3 bases at J, with 14 bases in the middle. The CDR3 covers 15 residues. CDR3: CASSLKTGDNQPQHF. Here the CDR3 DNA reads TGTGCCAGCAGCCTCAAGACAGGAGACAATCAGCCCCAGCATTTT.

The chain recombines TRBV18 with TRBJ1-4; 8 nucleotides line up with TRBD1. Germline trimming cut 0 bases from V and 2 bases from J; bases unmatched to any gene: 17. CDR3 size: 21 residues. Germline V gene data show CDR1 as KGHSH and CDR2 as LQKENI. CDR3: CASSPPVTRGPGTSTNEKLFF. CDR3 DNA sequence: TGTGCCAGCTCACCACCGGTTACCAGGGGGCCAGGAACGAGTACTAATGAAAAACTGTTTTTT.